A selection of T cell receptor beta chains follows, all from one sample in a study of shared clonotypes between healthy human individuals. Libraries were prepared by immunoSEQ multiplex PCR; TCRdb keeps only in-frame clonotypes and omits some of them. The sample carries about 600,000 clones, roughly 98% recorded once. What was sequenced was naive CD8+ T cells sorted from blood. The receptor set was obtained from a man under 40 in good health. The CDR3 runs from the conserved cysteine through the conserved F or W. The order of the fields is D gene, clone size, V gene, J gene, CDR3 protein, CDR3 DNA. The D gene is left open where the match is weak. Clone size is given for some rows only: seen once, a few or many times, or a class if the clone is expanded.

TRBD1	-	TRBV11-3	TRBJ1-2	CASSLKGTGGGYTF	TGTGCCAGCAGCTTAAAGGGGACAGGGGGCGGCTACACCTTC
TRBD1	-	TRBV29-1	TRBJ2-7	CSAERITGGEISYEQYF	TGCAGCGCGGAACGAATAACAGGGGGCGAAATCTCCTACGAGCAGTACTTC
TRBD2	-	TRBV5-4	TRBJ2-7	CASSLTAGGSYEQYF	TGTGCCAGCAGCTTAACAGCGGGAGGCTCCTACGAGCAGTACTTC
-	-	TRBV11-2	TRBJ1-2	CASSLGTGLYGYTF	TGTGCCAGCAGCTTAGGAACAGGGCTCTATGGCTACACCTTC
-	-	TRBV29-1	TRBJ1-1	CSVYKRDGSTEAFF	TGCAGCGTTTATAAACGGGACGGTTCCACTGAAGCTTTCTTT
TRBD1	-	TRBV7-8	TRBJ2-7	CASSIGTEYEQYF	TGTGCCAGCAGCATCGGGACAGAGTACGAGCAGTACTTC
-	-	TRBV2	TRBJ2-1	CASSEKGRFF	TGTGCCAGCAGTGAGAAGGGGAGGTTCTTC
TRBD2	-	TRBV5-1	TRBJ2-2	CASSFIVSGGNTGELFF	TGCGCCAGCAGCTTTATTGTGTCGGGGGGGAACACCGGGGAGCTGTTTTTT
-	-	TRBV11-3	TRBJ2-5	CASSSGGPEETQYF	TGTGCCAGCAGCTCTGGGGGGCCCGAAGAGACCCAGTACTTC
TRBD1	-	TRBV9	TRBJ2-7	CASSVEGAGYYEQYF	TGTGCCAGCAGCGTAGAGGGGGCAGGGTACTACGAGCAGTACTTC
-	-	TRBV7-8	TRBJ1-1	CASSLRPPGVNTEAFF	TGTGCCAGCAGCTTAAGACCCCCAGGGGTGAACACTGAAGCTTTCTTT
-	-	TRBV5-6	TRBJ2-3	CASSLQEADTQYF	TGTGCCAGCAGCTTGCAGGAGGCAGATACGCAGTATTTT
-	-	TRBV7-2	TRBJ2-7	CASSLRREQAEQYF	TGTGCCAGCAGCTTAAGGAGGGAGCAGGCCGAGCAGTACTTC
TRBD1	-	TRBV28	TRBJ1-1	CASSWTGGTEAFF	TGTGCCAGCAGCTGGACAGGGGGGACTGAAGCTTTCTTT
TRBD1	-	TRBV11-2	TRBJ1-4	CASSPRTGGEKLFF	TGTGCCAGCAGCCCCCGGACAGGGGGTGAAAAACTGTTTTTT
TRBD2	-	TRBV7-9	TRBJ2-7	CASSPAGGRAYEQYF	TGTGCCAGCAGTCCTGCGGGTGGGAGGGCTTACGAGCAGTACTTC
-	-	TRBV12-2	TRBJ2-7	CASLRSFPHQGEQYF	TGTGCAAGCCTACGCTCCTTCCCGCATCAGGGGGAGCAGTACTTC
TRBD2	-	TRBV27	TRBJ2-3	CASSLSSIGGRPDTQYF	TGTGCCAGCAGTTTATCCTCCATTGGCGGGAGGCCAGATACGCAGTATTTT
-	-	TRBV11-2	TRBJ2-6	CASSQPGANVLTF	TGTGCCAGCAGCCAGCCTGGGGCCAACGTCCTGACTTTC
-	-	TRBV11-2	TRBJ2-7	CASSRDFTSYEQYF	TGTGCCAGCAGCCGGGACTTTACCTCCTACGAGCAGTACTTC
-	-	TRBV18	TRBJ2-2	CASSPGRRVIAGELFF	TGTGCCAGCTCACCAGGGCGCAGGGTTATCGCCGGGGAGCTGTTTTTT
TRBD1	-	TRBV9	TRBJ2-7	CASSVWTGGYEQYF	TGTGCCAGCAGCGTCTGGACAGGGGGCTATGAGCAGTACTTC
TRBD2	-	TRBV7-8	TRBJ2-7	CASSLAGLGGLDVLF	TGTGCCAGCAGCTTAGCCGGTCTCGGTGGACTAGACGTTCTCTTC
TRBD1	-	TRBV7-3	TRBJ2-3	CASSLSGGTQYF	TGTGCCAGCAGCTTATCAGGGGGTACGCAGTATTTT
TRBD2	-	TRBV9	TRBJ2-3	CASSEGTSGTDTQYF	TGTGCCAGCAGCGAAGGGACTAGCGGAACAGATACGCAGTATTTT
-	-	TRBV15	TRBJ1-5	CATSITGYSNQPQHF	TGTGCCACCAGCATAACAGGGTATAGCAATCAGCCCCAGCATTTT
-	-	TRBV14	TRBJ2-7	CASSPKTGSHYEQYF	TGTGCCAGCAGCCCAAAAACAGGGTCTCACTACGAGCAGTACTTC
TRBD2	-	TRBV11-2	TRBJ2-7	CASSLERVGGYEQYF	TGTGCCAGCAGCTTAGAGAGGGTCGGGGGGTACGAGCAGTACTTC
-	-	TRBV6-1	TRBJ2-3	CASSEGPGSQYF	TGTGCCAGCAGTGAAGGGCCAGGTTCGCAGTATTTT
TRBD1	-	TRBV9	TRBJ1-1	CASSAHRGDTEAFF	TGTGCCAGCAGCGCTCACAGGGGGGACACTGAAGCTTTCTTT
-	-	TRBV4-1	TRBJ1-5	CASSQEAPRQPQHF	TGCGCCAGCAGCCAAGAGGCCCCTCGTCAGCCCCAGCATTTT
TRBD2	-	TRBV15	TRBJ2-5	CATSPPSTSAKTQYF	TGTGCCACCAGTCCTCCCTCGACTAGCGCAAAGACCCAGTACTTC
TRBD1	-	TRBV29-1	TRBJ2-7	CSVEATGTGTYEQYF	TGCAGCGTTGAAGCAACCGGGACAGGGACCTACGAGCAGTACTTC
-	-	TRBV27	TRBJ1-1	CASSPTGNTEAFF	TGTGCCAGCAGTCCTACAGGTAACACTGAAGCTTTCTTT
TRBD1	-	TRBV27	TRBJ2-1	CASSPWDRDEQFF	TGTGCCAGCAGCCCCTGGGACAGGGATGAGCAGTTCTTC
TRBD2	-	TRBV5-6	TRBJ2-5	CASRLAGDQETQYF	TGTGCCAGCAGGCTAGCGGGAGACCAAGAGACCCAGTACTTC
TRBD2	-	TRBV29-1	TRBJ2-1	CSVGLAGLVSEQFF	TGCAGCGTCGGGCTAGCGGGACTTGTTTCGGAGCAGTTCTTC
-	-	TRBV29-1	TRBJ2-1	CSADSATPRDNEQFF	TGCAGCGCCGATTCAGCGACCCCGAGGGACAATGAGCAGTTCTTC
TRBD2	-	TRBV18	TRBJ2-7	CASSRTAQRDLNYEQYF	TGTGCCAGCTCACGGACCGCCCAGCGGGACCTTAATTACGAGCAGTACTTC
-	-	TRBV28	TRBJ2-5	CASTHPRYQETQYF	TGTGCCAGCACCCATCCCAGGTACCAAGAGACCCAGTACTTC
-	once	TRBV5-6	TRBJ1-5	CASSPGAGSNQPQHF	TGTGCCAGCAGCCCCGGGGCGGGTAGCAATCAGCCCCAGCATTTT
TRBD2	-	TRBV5-4	TRBJ2-3	CASRTPSPSGRADTQYF	TGTGCCAGCAGGACGCCTTCTCCTAGCGGGAGAGCAGATACGCAGTATTTT
-	-	TRBV5-1	TRBJ2-7	CASSLAPPYEQYF	TGCGCCAGCAGCTTGGCCCCCCCGTACGAGCAGTACTTC
-	-	TRBV11-2	TRBJ2-7	CASSLDRDYSPRSYEQYF	TGTGCCAGCAGCTTAGACAGGGATTATTCACCCCGCTCCTACGAGCAGTACTTC
TRBD2	-	TRBV27	TRBJ2-5	CASSLNNPSGRLETQYF	TGTGCCAGCAGTTTGAATAATCCTAGCGGGAGGTTGGAGACCCAGTACTTC
-	-	TRBV5-5	TRBJ2-7	CASSFDTGAYEQYF	TGTGCCAGCAGCTTTGACACGGGAGCCTACGAGCAGTACTTC
-	-	TRBV14	TRBJ2-7	CASSQGVGAYEQYF	TGTGCCAGCAGCCAAGGCGTCGGGGCCTACGAGCAGTACTTC
-	-	TRBV5-6	TRBJ2-1	CASSLGQIDEQFF	TGTGCCAGCAGCTTGGGGCAAATCGATGAGCAGTTCTTC
TRBD2	-	TRBV7-9	TRBJ2-5	CASSYAVTSGKETQYF	TGTGCCAGCAGCTACGCTGTGACTAGCGGGAAAGAGACCCAGTACTTC
TRBD2	-	TRBV30	TRBJ2-7	CAWSTGLAGVNYEQYF	TGTGCCTGGAGTACCGGACTAGCGGGAGTTAACTACGAGCAGTACTTC
-	-	TRBV7-9	TRBJ1-1	CASTTTGEAFF	TGTGCCAGCACCACGACTGGCGAAGCTTTCTTT
-	-	TRBV29-1	TRBJ2-2	CSVVWENTGELFF	TGCAGCGTTGTCTGGGAGAACACCGGGGAGCTGTTTTTT
TRBD1	-	TRBV5-1	TRBJ2-7	CASSPGDRGYYEQYF	TGCGCCAGCAGCCCAGGGGACAGGGGATACTACGAGCAGTACTTC
-	-	TRBV27	TRBJ2-1	CASKSGLPMDEQFF	TGTGCCAGTAAATCCGGCCTACCTATGGATGAGCAGTTCTTC
TRBD1	once	TRBV11-3	TRBJ2-2	CASSEGTGTSNTGELFF	TGTGCCAGCAGCGAAGGGACAGGGACCTCGAACACCGGGGAGCTGTTTTTT